This T cell receptor (beta chain) comes out of a study of ipilimumab plus nivolumab after autologous stem cell transplantation. The germline V gene has CDR1 ENHRY and CDR2 SYGVKD. V was clipped by 0 bases and J by 2 bases, with 7 bases between them. This CDR3 has 14 amino acids. Clones were sequenced by immunoSEQ multiplex PCR, and TCRdb holds only the in-frame ones, with some missing. The sample includes tens of thousands of clones, just over 85% of them seen just once. The source is a male donor with diffuse large B-cell lymphoma. J is TRBJ2-5 and V is TRBV10-3; the D gene is possibly TRBD2 (6 bases). This specimen was PBMCs, taken in a trial of ipilimumab plus nivolumab as post-transplant consolidation. The CDR3 DNA sequence: TGTGCCATCAGTGAGTCAGGGAGGCAAGAGACCCAGTACTTC. Residues: CAISESGRQETQYF.